This is a list of T cell receptor beta chains from one sample in a study of neurological immune-mediated disorders. TCRdb used MiXCR to reprocess the 5' RACE reads, holding one entry per CDR3 protein. The sample carries roughly 89,000 distinct CDR3 sequences, approximately 2.8% recorded once. The sequenced sample consisted of PBMCs. The origin of the receptors is a woman aged 30 to 39 with multiple sclerosis. Each CDR3 is given with its conserved first and last residue. D genes are given only for firm matches. For some rows the clone size is stated as once, few or many, or as a class when expanded; others skip it.

v_gene,j_gene,abundance,d_gene,CDR3aa,CDR3nt
TRBV12-3/TRBV12-4,TRBJ1-1,many,.,CASSFEEMNTEAFF,TGTGCCAGCAGTTTTGAGGAAATGAACACTGAAGCTTTCTTT
TRBV2,TRBJ2-7,many,.,CASSGWGEQYF,TGTGCCAGCAGTGGCTGGGGCGAGCAGTACTTC
TRBV5-1,TRBJ1-1,medium-sized,TRBD1,CASSFLQGSVNTEAFF,TGCGCCAGCAGCTTTTTACAGGGGAGTGTGAACACTGAAGCTTTCTTT
TRBV24-1,TRBJ2-5,many,.,CAIRRETQYF,TGTGCCATCCGTAGGGAGACCCAGTACTTC
TRBV29-1,TRBJ1-1,many,.,CSGAWGTEAFF,TGCAGCGGTGCTTGGGGAACTGAAGCTTTCTTT
TRBV6-5,TRBJ1-6,.,.,CASSYRDNSPLHF,TGTGCCAGCAGTTACCGGGATAATTCACCCCTCCACTTT
TRBV6-6,TRBJ2-7,many,TRBD2,CASSFAGDEQYF,TGTGCCAGCAGTTTTGCGGGAGACGAGCAGTACTTC
TRBV10-3,TRBJ1-1,many,.,CAIKQANTEAFF,TGTGCCATCAAACAGGCTAACACTGAAGCTTTCTTT
TRBV6-2/TRBV6-3,TRBJ1-1,many,.,CASSQRSEAVNTEAFF,TGTGCCAGCAGCCAAAGGTCGGAGGCCGTGAACACTGAAGCTTTCTTT
TRBV27,TRBJ2-1,many,.,CASSLSRGQFEQFF,TGTGCCAGCAGTTTATCGCGTGGACAGTTTGAGCAGTTCTTC
TRBV11-3,TRBJ1-5,many,.,CASSLGENQPQHF,TGTGCCAGCAGCTTAGGGGAGAATCAGCCCCAGCATTTT
TRBV12-3/TRBV12-4,TRBJ2-1,many,.,CASSSLRNRDYNEQFF,TGTGCCAGCAGTTCCCTGAGGAACCGAGATTACAATGAGCAGTTCTTC
TRBV7-8,TRBJ2-2,many,.,CASSLDPNGELFF,TGTGCCAGCAGCCTCGACCCGAATGGGGAGCTGTTTTTT
TRBV5-1,TRBJ1-1,many,.,CASSLASPLGTEAFF,TGCGCCAGCAGCTTGGCCTCCCCGTTGGGCACTGAAGCTTTCTTT
TRBV5-1,TRBJ1-3,many,.,CASSRLGNGNTIYF,TGCGCCAGCAGCAGATTAGGAAATGGAAACACCATATATTTT
TRBV28,TRBJ2-1,many,.,CASSLAGFEQFF,TGTGCCAGCAGTTTAGCGGGGTTTGAGCAGTTCTTC
TRBV28,TRBJ1-2,many,.,CASSSAESYGYTF,TGTGCCAGCAGTTCAGCAGAATCCTATGGCTACACCTTC
TRBV20-1,TRBJ2-2,many,TRBD2,CSATASGTSGNTGELFF,TGCAGTGCCACGGCCTCTGGGACTAGCGGGAACACCGGGGAGCTGTTTTTT
TRBV4-1,TRBJ2-1,many,TRBD1,CASSQDSLWDREQFF,TGCGCCAGCAGCCAAGATAGCCTCTGGGACAGGGAGCAGTTCTTC
TRBV28,TRBJ1-1,many,TRBD1,CASSSYRGLRNTEAFF,TGTGCCAGCAGTTCCTACAGGGGGCTAAGGAACACTGAAGCTTTCTTT
TRBV20-1,TRBJ1-1,many,TRBD1,CSARPDRGDTEAFF,TGCAGTGCTAGGCCCGACAGGGGTGACACTGAAGCTTTCTTT
TRBV7-2,TRBJ2-2,many,.,CASSLFVGELFF,TGTGCCAGCAGCCTATTCGTCGGGGAGCTGTTTTTT
TRBV5-5,TRBJ2-3,many,.,CASSTGAGEGADTQYF,TGTGCCAGCAGCACCGGAGCAGGGGAGGGAGCAGATACGCAGTATTTT
TRBV24-1,TRBJ2-3,many,TRBD2,CATTSGRRGVDTQYF,TGTGCCACCACTAGCGGGAGGAGAGGGGTAGATACGCAGTATTTT
TRBV27,TRBJ2-5,many,.,CASRTDQETQYF,TGTGCCAGCCGGACGGACCAAGAGACCCAGTACTTC
TRBV30,TRBJ1-5,few,.,CAWSVRGNQPQHF,TGTGCCTGGAGTGTTAGGGGAAATCAGCCCCAGCATTTT
TRBV7-7,TRBJ2-5,.,.,CASLGRPWRFSWETQYF,TGTGCTAGCTTGGGGCGCCCCTGGCGGTTCAGTTGGGAGACCCAGTACTTC
TRBV12-3/TRBV12-4,TRBJ1-1,many,.,CASSLAAGGSKAFF,TGTGCCAGCAGTCTAGCGGCGGGAGGGTCGAAAGCTTTCTTT
TRBV5-6,TRBJ2-5,many,TRBD1,CASSAGTEETQYF,TGTGCCAGCAGCGCCGGGACAGAAGAGACCCAGTACTTC
TRBV3-1,TRBJ1-3,many,.,CASSQYADFPGNTIYF,TGTGCCAGCAGCCAGTACGCAGATTTCCCTGGAAACACCATATATTTT
TRBV11-2,TRBJ1-2,many,.,CASSFPGQIYGYTF,TGTGCCAGCAGCTTTCCCGGACAGATCTATGGCTACACCTTC
TRBV10-2,TRBJ2-3,many,.,CASSDMTSTDTQYF,TGCGCCAGCAGTGATATGACAAGCACAGATACGCAGTATTTT
TRBV7-6,TRBJ1-2,many,.,CASSTADSGYGYTF,TGTGCCAGCAGCACAGCGGACAGCGGCTATGGCTACACCTTC
TRBV5-6,TRBJ2-7,few,TRBD2,CASSLVGSGRHAYEQYF,TGTGCCAGCAGCTTGGTAGGTAGCGGGAGGCACGCCTACGAGCAGTACTTC
TRBV9,TRBJ2-7,many,TRBD2,CASSVGLAGGPYEQYF,TGTGCCAGCAGCGTAGGACTAGCGGGAGGACCCTACGAGCAGTACTTC
TRBV4-1,TRBJ2-7,many,.,CASSQPREVEQYF,TGCGCCAGCAGCCAACCCAGGGAAGTCGAGCAGTACTTC
TRBV13,TRBJ1-1,many,.,CASRLAGAGTEAFF,TGTGCCAGCAGGTTGGCAGGGGCGGGTACTGAAGCTTTCTTT
TRBV7-2,TRBJ2-3,many,.,CASSDGFLGDTQYF,TGTGCCAGCAGCGACGGTTTCCTGGGAGATACGCAGTATTTT
TRBV7-2,TRBJ1-6,many,TRBD1,CASSLGTGTVNSPLHF,TGTGCCAGCAGCTTAGGAACCGGGACAGTAAATTCACCCCTCCACTTT
TRBV20-1,TRBJ2-3,many,.,CSASGQAGSAQYF,TGCAGTGCTAGCGGGCAGGCCGGGTCGGCGCAGTATTTT
TRBV7-2,TRBJ2-2,few,.,CASSLGGATGVWTGELFF,TGTGCCAGCAGCTTAGGCGGGGCGACGGGCGTTTGGACCGGGGAGCTGTTTTTT
TRBV7-9,TRBJ1-1,many,.,CASITTGAEAFF,TGTGCCAGCATCACTACGGGCGCTGAAGCTTTCTTT
TRBV7-2,TRBJ2-7,many,TRBD1,CASSLWDRGTYEQYF,TGTGCCAGCAGCTTATGGGACAGGGGCACCTACGAGCAGTACTTC
TRBV6-2/TRBV6-3,TRBJ1-6,many,.,CASKGGQLASSYNSPLHF,TGTGCCAGCAAGGGTGGACAACTAGCAAGCTCCTATAATTCACCCCTCCACTTT
TRBV27,TRBJ1-2,many,TRBD1,CASRTGGYGYTF,TGTGCCAGCAGGACAGGGGGCTATGGCTACACCTTC
TRBV20-1,TRBJ1-1,many,TRBD1,CSARLSWRQGKSEAFF,TGCAGTGCTAGATTGTCTTGGCGACAGGGTAAGAGTGAAGCTTTCTTT